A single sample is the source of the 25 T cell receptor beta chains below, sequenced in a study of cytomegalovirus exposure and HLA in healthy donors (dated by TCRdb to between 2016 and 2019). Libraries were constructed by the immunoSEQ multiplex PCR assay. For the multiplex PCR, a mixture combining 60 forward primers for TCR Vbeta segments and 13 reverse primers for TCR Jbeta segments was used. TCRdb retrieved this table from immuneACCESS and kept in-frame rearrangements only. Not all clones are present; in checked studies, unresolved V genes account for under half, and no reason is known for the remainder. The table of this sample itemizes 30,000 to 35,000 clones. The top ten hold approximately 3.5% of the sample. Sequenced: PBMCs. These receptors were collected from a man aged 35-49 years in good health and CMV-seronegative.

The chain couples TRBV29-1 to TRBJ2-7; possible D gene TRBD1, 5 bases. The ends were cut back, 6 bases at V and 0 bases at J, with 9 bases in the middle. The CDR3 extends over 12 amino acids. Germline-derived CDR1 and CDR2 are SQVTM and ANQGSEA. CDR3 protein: CSVRQNSYEQYF. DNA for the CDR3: TGCAGCGTACGACAGAACTCCTACGAGCAGTACTTC.

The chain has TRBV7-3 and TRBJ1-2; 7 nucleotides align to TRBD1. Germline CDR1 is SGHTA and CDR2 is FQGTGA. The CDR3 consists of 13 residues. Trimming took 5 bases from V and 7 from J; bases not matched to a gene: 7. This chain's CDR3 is CASSATGAGGYTF. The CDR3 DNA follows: TGTGCCAGCAGCGCCACAGGGGCTGGTGGCTACACCTTC.

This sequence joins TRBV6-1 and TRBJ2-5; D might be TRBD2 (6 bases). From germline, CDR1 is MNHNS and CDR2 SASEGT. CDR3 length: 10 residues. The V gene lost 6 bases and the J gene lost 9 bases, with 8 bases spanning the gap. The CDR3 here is CASSREAQYF. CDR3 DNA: TGTGCCAGCAGCAGGGAGGCCCAGTACTTC.

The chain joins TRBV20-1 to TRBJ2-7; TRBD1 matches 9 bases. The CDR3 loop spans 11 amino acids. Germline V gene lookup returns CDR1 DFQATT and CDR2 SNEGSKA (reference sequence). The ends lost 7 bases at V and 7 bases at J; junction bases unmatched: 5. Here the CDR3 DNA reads TGCAGTGGTACAGGGGGCGGGGAGCAGTACTTC. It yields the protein CSGTGGGEQYF.

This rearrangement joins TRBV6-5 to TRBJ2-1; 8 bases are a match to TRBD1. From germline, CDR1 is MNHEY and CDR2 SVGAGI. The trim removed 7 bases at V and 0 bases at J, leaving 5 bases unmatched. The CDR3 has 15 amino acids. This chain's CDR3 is CASKRTGSSYNEQFF. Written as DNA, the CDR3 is TGTGCCAGCAAGAGGACAGGGAGCTCCTACAATGAGCAGTTCTTC.

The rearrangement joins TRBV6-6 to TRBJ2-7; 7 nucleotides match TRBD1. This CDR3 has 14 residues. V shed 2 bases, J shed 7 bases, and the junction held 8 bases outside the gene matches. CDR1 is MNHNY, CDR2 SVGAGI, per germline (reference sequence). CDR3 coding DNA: TGTGCCAGCAGTTACGACGGACAGGCTTGGGAGCAGTACTTC. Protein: CASSYDGQAWEQYF.

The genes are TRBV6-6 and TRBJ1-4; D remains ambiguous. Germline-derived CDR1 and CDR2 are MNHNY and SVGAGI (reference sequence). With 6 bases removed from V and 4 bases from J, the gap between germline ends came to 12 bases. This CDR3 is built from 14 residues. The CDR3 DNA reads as TGTGCCAGCAGGGACGCGGGGTTTAATGAAAAACTGTTTTTT. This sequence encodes CASRDAGFNEKLFF.

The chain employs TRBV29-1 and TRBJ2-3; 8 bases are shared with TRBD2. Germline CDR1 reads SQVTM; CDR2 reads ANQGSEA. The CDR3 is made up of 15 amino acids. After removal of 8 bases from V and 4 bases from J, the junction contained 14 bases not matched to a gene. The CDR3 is CSFGGGTSGPDTQYF. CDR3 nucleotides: TGCAGCTTTGGGGGGGGGACTAGTGGCCCAGATACGCAGTATTTT.

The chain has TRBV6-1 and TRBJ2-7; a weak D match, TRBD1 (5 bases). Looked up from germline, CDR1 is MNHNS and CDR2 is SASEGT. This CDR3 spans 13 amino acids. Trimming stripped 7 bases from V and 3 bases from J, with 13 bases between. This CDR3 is CASNIQVYYEQYF. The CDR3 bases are TGTGCCAGCAACATACAGGTGTACTACGAGCAGTACTTC.

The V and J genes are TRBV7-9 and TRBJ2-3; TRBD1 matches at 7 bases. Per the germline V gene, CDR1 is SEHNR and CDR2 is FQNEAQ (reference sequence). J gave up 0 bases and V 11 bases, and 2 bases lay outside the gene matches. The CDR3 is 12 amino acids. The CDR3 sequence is CAGTASTDTQYF. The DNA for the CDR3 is TGTGCCGGGACAGCTAGCACAGATACGCAGTATTTT.

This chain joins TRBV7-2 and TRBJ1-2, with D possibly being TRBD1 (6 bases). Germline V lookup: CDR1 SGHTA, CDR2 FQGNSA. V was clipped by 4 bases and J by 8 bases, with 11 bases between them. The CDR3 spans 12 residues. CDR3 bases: TGTGCCAGCAGCTCCCAGGGGTTGGGCTACACCTTC. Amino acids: CASSSQGLGYTF.

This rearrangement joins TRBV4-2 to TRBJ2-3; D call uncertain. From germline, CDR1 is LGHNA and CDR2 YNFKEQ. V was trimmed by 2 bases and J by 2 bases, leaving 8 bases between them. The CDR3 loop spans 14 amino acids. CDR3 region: CASSQRTPTDTQYF. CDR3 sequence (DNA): TGTGCCAGCAGCCAACGAACACCCACAGATACGCAGTATTTT.

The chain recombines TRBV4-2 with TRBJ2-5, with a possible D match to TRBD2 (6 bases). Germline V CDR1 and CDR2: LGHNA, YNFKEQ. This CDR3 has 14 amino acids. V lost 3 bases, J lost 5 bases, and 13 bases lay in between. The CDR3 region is CASSHLGSGETQYF. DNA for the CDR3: TGTGCCAGCAGCCACCTGGGGAGCGGGGAGACCCAGTACTTC.

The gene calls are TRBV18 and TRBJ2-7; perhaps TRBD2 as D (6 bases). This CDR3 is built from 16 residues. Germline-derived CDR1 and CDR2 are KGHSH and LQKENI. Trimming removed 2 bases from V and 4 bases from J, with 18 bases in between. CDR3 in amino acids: CASSPTSGTGLYEQYF. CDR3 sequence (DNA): TGTGCCAGCTCACCAACTTCCGGGACGGGACTTTACGAGCAGTACTTC.

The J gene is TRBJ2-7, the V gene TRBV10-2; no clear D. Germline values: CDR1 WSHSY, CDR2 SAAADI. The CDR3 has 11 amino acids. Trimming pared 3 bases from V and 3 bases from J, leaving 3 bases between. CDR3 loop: CASSDIYEQYF. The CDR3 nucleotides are TGCGCCAGCAGTGATATCTACGAGCAGTACTTC.

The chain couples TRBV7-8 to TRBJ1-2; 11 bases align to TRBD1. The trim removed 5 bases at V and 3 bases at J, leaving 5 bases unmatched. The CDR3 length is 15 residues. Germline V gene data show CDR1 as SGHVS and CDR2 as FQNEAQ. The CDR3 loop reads CASSPRTGGDYGYTF. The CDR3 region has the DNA TGTGCCAGCAGCCCGAGGACAGGGGGCGACTATGGCTACACCTTC.

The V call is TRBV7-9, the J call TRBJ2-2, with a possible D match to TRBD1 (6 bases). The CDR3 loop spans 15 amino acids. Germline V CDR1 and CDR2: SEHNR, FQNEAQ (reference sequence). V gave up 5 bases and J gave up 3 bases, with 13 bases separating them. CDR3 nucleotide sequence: TGTGCCAGCAGCCAAACAGGGTGGGACACCGGGGAGCTGTTTTTT. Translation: CASSQTGWDTGELFF.

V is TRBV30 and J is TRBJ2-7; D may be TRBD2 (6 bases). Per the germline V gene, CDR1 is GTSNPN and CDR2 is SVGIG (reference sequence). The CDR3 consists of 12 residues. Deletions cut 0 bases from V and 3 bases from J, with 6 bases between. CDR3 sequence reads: CAWSVGGYEQYF. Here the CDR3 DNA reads TGTGCCTGGAGTGTGGGAGGCTACGAGCAGTACTTC.

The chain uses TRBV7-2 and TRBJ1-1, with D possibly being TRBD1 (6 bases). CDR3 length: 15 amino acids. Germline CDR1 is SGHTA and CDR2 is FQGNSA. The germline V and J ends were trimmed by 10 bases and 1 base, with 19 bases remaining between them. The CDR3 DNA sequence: TGTGCCACTAGGGGGGGTCGGGAAAGGAACACTGAAGCTTTCTTT. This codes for CATRGGRERNTEAFF.

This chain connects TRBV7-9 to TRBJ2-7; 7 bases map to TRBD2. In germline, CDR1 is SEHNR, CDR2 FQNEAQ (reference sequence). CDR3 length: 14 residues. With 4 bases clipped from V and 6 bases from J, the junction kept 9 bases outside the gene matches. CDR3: CASSSGLGPPEQYF. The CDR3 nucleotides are TGTGCCAGCAGCTCAGGACTAGGCCCCCCCGAGCAGTACTTC.

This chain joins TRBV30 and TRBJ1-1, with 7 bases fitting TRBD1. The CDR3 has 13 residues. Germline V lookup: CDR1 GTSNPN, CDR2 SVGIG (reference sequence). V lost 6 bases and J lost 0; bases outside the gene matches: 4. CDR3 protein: CACEQGMNTEAFF. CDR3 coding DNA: TGTGCCTGCGAACAGGGGATGAACACTGAAGCTTTCTTT.

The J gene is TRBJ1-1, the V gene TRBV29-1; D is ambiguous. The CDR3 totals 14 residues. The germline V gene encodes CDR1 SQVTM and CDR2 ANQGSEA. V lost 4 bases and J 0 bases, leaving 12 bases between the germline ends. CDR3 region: CSVGVGAMNTEAFF. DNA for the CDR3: TGCAGCGTTGGGGTGGGAGCTATGAACACTGAAGCTTTCTTT.

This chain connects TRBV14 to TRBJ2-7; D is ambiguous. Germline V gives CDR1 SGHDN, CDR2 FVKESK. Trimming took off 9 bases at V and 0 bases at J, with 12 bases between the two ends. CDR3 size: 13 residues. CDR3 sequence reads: CASRSGFSYEQYF. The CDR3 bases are TGTGCCAGTAGATCCGGGTTCTCCTACGAGCAGTACTTC.

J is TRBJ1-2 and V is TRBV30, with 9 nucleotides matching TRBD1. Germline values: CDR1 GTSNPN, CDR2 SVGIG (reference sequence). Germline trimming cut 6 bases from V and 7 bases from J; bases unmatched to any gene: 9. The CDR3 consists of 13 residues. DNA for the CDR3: TGTGCCTGCTCCAGGGACAGGGTAATTGGCTACACCTTC. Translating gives CACSRDRVIGYTF.

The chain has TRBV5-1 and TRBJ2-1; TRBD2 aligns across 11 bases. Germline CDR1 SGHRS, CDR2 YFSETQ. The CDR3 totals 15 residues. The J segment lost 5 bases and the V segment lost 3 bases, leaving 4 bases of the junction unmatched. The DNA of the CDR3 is TGCGCCAGCAGCTCTGGGACTAGCGGTCACAATGAGCAGTTCTTC. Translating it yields CASSSGTSGHNEQFF. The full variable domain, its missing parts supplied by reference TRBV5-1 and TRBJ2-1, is KAGVTQTPRYLIKTRGQQVTLSCSPISGHRSVSWYQQTPGQGLQFLFEYFSETQRNKGNFPGRFSGRQFSNSRSEMNVSTLELGDSALYLCASSSGTSGHNEQFFGPGTRLTVL.